These T cell receptor beta chains were read from a single sample in a study of response to subunit inactivated influenza vaccine. TCRdb fed the RT-PCR reads into MiXCR, producing one record per CDR3 protein. Of roughly 570,000 distinct CDR3 sequences listed, 13% are singletons. The sample consisted of PBMCs from blood, taken 35 to 45 days after vaccination. These receptors all stem from a man aged 50 to 60 who received an inactivated influenza vaccine. The CDR3 runs from the conserved cysteine through the conserved F or W.

j_call v_call cdr3_aa
TRBJ2-7 TRBV20-1 CSARDTLASYEQYF
TRBJ2-3 TRBV7-8 CASSLAALAGVGDTQYF
TRBJ2-3 TRBV10-3 CAISKQGLPTDKQYF
TRBJ2-7 TRBV20-1 CCARGQGDSGTSYELYF
TRBJ1-1 TRBV12-3/TRBV12-4 CASSRLNTEAFF
TRBJ1-6 TRBV20-1 CSAINRDRANSPLHF
TRBJ2-5 TRBV7-9 CASSFPSGIQETQYF
TRBJ2-2 TRBV18 CASSPPGMGTGELFF
TRBJ1-6 TRBV20-1 CSARTPGQGVSPLHF
TRBJ2-7 TRBV7-2 CASSHRGQGLREQYF
TRBJ2-4 TRBV12-3/TRBV12-4 CASSFPGRADIQYF
TRBJ2-3 TRBV3-1 CASSHSQWDTQYF
TRBJ1-4 TRBV2 CASSPDRGREEKLFF
TRBJ2-3 TRBV7-2 CASSLGMGRASSGHF
TRBJ2-1 TRBV7-2 CASRPGTVSNEQFF
TRBJ1-2 TRBV7-2 CASSGATGSRNYGYTF
TRBJ2-7 TRBV27 CASRIHPSYEQYF
TRBJ1-2 TRBV12-3/TRBV12-4 CASSWDSRTVNYGYTF
TRBJ2-5 TRBV7-2 CASSWVAGGSKTQYF
TRBJ2-7 TRBV4-3 CASSQVREGPYEQYF
TRBJ1-2 TRBV15 CATSKGQGNYGYTF
TRBJ2-3 TRBV7-9 CASSLLTSLITDTQYF
TRBJ2-1 TRBV20-1 CSARDRGGGPLYNEQFF
TRBJ2-7 TRBV4-3 CASSQESARNYEQYF
TRBJ2-3 TRBV24-1 CATSDFGREADTQYF
TRBJ2-7 TRBV11-3 CASSLDSGGGSEQYF
TRBJ2-2 TRBV6-2/TRBV6-3 CASSPPQAGELFF
TRBJ2-4 TRBV5-6 CASSLAVSKNIQYF
TRBJ2-1 TRBV7-9 CASSDPLYGRAYNEQFF
TRBJ1-1 TRBV12-3/TRBV12-4 CASSPQAELNTEAFF
TRBJ2-3 TRBV9 CASSEWPAADEDTQYF
TRBJ2-1 TRBV9 CASSVGELLRSYNEQFF
TRBJ2-1 TRBV9 CASSVEGTTHEQFF
TRBJ1-1 TRBV12-3/TRBV12-4 CASTRTGINTEAFF
TRBJ2-1 TRBV7-2 CASSVLARGAYNEQFF
TRBJ2-1 TRBV7-9 CASSPLGGRTYNEQFF
TRBJ2-7 TRBV12-3/TRBV12-4 CASSLLRTYEQYF
TRBJ2-2 TRBV6-1 CASSPGTGTGELFF
TRBJ2-1 TRBV20-1 CSALDRGSYNEQFF
TRBJ2-2 TRBV4-1 CASSPDRGRAGELFF
TRBJ1-1 TRBV18 CASSKDRANTEAFF
TRBJ2-7 TRBV29-1 CSVVRGSGVHEQYF
TRBJ1-1 TRBV7-9 CASSLDVGSGTEAFF
TRBJ2-3 TRBV5-1 CASSFVSAGAGLSTDTQYF
TRBJ1-5 TRBV6-2/TRBV6-3 CASKTGQGVGNQPQHF
TRBJ2-1 TRBV11-2 CASSLRRTSGNEQFF
TRBJ2-7 TRBV10-3 CAISEGVQVSYEQYF
TRBJ2-5 TRBV27 CASSWAGGPGETQYF
TRBJ2-7 TRBV20-1 CSARVLALDEQYF
TRBJ1-2 TRBV5-1 CASSSGQASPYGYTF